This is a list of T cell receptor beta chains from one sample in a study of PD-L1 blockade in urothelial cancer. The repertoire was sequenced with immunoSEQ multiplex PCR; TCRdb's copy has only in-frame clones and lacks some. There are 85,000 to 95,000 clones in the sample; about 90% occur only once, and more than 0.85% lies in the top ten. The input for sequencing was PBMCs, taken around atezolizumab (anti-PD-L1) treatment. Receptors originate from a woman at least 80 years old with urothelial cancer. CDR3s include the opening cysteine and the closing phenylalanine or tryptophan. Each record gives: V gene, J gene, CDR3 protein.

>TRBV27|TRBJ2-3
CASRQGTSGNLGDTQYF
>TRBV25-1|TRBJ1-2
CASSELYGGLGYTF
>TRBV28|TRBJ2-7
CASSSKGQGRFEQYF
>TRBV29-1|TRBJ2-7
CSVPISGPREQYF
>TRBV27|TRBJ2-7
CASSPGGGRAVGEQYF
>TRBV10-3|TRBJ2-5
CATMGQQETQYF
>TRBV9|TRBJ2-3
CASSGLAGGLTDTQYF
>TRBV9|TRBJ2-2
CASSRDWGGSIAGELFF
>TRBV7-3|TRBJ2-7
CASSVASYEQYF
>TRBV5-1|TRBJ2-7
CASSLDAGGGYEQYF
>TRBV2|TRBJ2-1
CASGGDNEQFF
>TRBV27|TRBJ2-3
CASSPGTGWSTDTQYF
>TRBV7-2|TRBJ2-1
CASSLRGRDEQFF
>TRBV5-4|TRBJ1-4
CASSGTGTENEKLFF
>TRBV15|TRBJ2-2
CATSRDQGQRPGELFF
>TRBV18|TRBJ2-7
CASSPGTVYEQYF
>TRBV5-1|TRBJ2-2
CASSADRGGTGELFF
>TRBV18|TRBJ2-7
CASSLGQGATNEQYF
>TRBV18|TRBJ1-1
CASSPPGGRNTEAFF
>TRBV6-1|TRBJ1-2
CASSGGWFDGYTF
>TRBV11-2|TRBJ2-1
CASSLTAGAYNEQFF
>TRBV19|TRBJ1-5
CASSTPTDRGFGNQPQHF
>TRBV7-7|TRBJ2-2
CASSPDTANTGELFF
>TRBV2|TRBJ1-5
CATGDRDQPQHF
>TRBV6-5|TRBJ1-1
CASSYGGASTEAFF
>TRBV28|TRBJ1-1
CASSPWTGGFPSEAFF
>TRBV28|TRBJ2-7
CASIPGGQGGNEQYF
>TRBV4-1|TRBJ2-1
CASSHTSIRTPNYDEQFF
>TRBV19|TRBJ1-5
CASSFGGLRDSNQPQHF
>TRBV5-4|TRBJ2-6
CASSPSGGASGANVLTF
>TRBV6-5|TRBJ2-7
CASSYGTGIVTQYF
>TRBV19|TRBJ1-5
CASSNREVQPQHF
>TRBV28|TRBJ2-7
CASRPRDSLSYEQYF
>TRBV5-4|TRBJ2-1
CASSSTGNGEQFF
>TRBV6-5|TRBJ2-7
CASRQLGSGYEQYF
>TRBV11-2|TRBJ2-7
CASSFGFTSYEQYF
>TRBV7-2|TRBJ2-1
CASSPVGAGGFVEQFF
>TRBV5-1|TRBJ1-1
CASSSGDRNTEAFF
>TRBV29-1|TRBJ2-3
CSVPLAGPTDTQYF
>TRBV5-6|TRBJ2-1
CASSDLRAGALLGVF
>TRBV5-1|TRBJ2-7
CASSLVPGLGGYEQYF
>TRBV4-2|TRBJ2-1
CASSQDLALLAYNEQFF
>TRBV2|TRBJ1-1
CASEVRGNTEAFF
>TRBV5-1|TRBJ2-7
CASSAGQGVYEQYF
>TRBV18|TRBJ1-1
CASSPRGQGNTEAFF
>TRBV30|TRBJ1-3
CAWSIKGAWGNTIYF
>TRBV5-4|TRBJ1-2
CASSKGQGVVNYGYTF
>TRBV6-1|TRBJ1-2
CASSGGAWGYTF
>TRBV7-2|TRBJ2-7
CASRQTGVSYEQYF
>TRBV30|TRBJ1-1
CAWSVRGTGGTEAFF
>TRBV2|TRBJ2-2
CATRLALNTGELFF
>TRBV5-6|TRBJ2-5
CASSLGGGAQETQYF
>TRBV10-3|TRBJ2-1
CAISESASGRNEQFF